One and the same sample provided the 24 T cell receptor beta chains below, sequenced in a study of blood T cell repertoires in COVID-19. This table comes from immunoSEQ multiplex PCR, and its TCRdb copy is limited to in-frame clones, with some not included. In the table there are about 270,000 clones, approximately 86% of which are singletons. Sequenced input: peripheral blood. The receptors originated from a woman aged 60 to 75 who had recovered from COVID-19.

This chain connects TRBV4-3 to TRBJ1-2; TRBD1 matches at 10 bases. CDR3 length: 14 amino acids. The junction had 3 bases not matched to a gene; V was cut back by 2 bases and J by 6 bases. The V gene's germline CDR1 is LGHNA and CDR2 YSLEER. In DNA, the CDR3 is TGCGCCAGCAGCCAAATAGGGACAGGGGATGGCTACACCTTC. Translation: CASSQIGTGDGYTF.

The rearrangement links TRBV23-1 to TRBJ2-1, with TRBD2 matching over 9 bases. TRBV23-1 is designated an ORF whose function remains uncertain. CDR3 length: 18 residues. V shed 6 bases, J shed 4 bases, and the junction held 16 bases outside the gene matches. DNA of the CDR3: TGCGCCAGCAGCCCCGGACTAGCGCGGGAGGGGGGGTACAATGAGCAGTTCTTC. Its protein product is CASSPGLAREGGYNEQFF.

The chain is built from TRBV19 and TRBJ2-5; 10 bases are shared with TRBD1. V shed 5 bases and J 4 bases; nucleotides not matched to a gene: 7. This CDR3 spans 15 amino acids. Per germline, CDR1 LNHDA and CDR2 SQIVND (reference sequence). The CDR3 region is CASSLGTGVGETQYF. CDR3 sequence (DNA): TGTGCCAGTAGTCTAGGGACAGGGGTGGGAGAGACCCAGTACTTC. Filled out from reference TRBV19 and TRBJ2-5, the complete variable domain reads DGGITQSPKYLFRKEGQNVTLSCEQNLNHDAMYWYRQDPGQGLRLIYYSQIVNDFQKGDIAEGYSVSREKKESFPLTVTSAQKNPTAFYLCASSLGTGVGETQYFGPGTRLLVL.

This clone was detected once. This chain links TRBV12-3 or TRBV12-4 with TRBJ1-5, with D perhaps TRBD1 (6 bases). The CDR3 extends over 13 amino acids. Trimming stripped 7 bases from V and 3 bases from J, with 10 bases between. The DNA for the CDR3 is TGTGCCAGCACCTGGACAGACAATCAGCCCCAGCATTTT. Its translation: CASTWTDNQPQHF.

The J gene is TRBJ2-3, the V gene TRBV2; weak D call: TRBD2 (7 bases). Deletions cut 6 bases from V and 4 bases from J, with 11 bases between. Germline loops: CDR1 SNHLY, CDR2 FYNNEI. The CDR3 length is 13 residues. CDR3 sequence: CASRGGGADTQYF. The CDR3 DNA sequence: TGTGCCAGCAGAGGGGGAGGGGCAGATACGCAGTATTTT.

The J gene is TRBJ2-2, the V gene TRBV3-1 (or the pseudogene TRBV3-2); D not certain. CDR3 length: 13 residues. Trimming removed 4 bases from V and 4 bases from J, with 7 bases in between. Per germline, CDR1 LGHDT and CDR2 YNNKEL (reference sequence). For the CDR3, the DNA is TGTGCCAGCAGCCCCTACCCCACCGGGGAGCTGTTTTTT. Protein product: CASSPYPTGELFF.

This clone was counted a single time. Here the CDR3 reads CASSRTGQSNQPQHF. CDR3 coding DNA: TGTGCCAGCTCACGGACCGGACAGAGCAATCAGCCCCAGCATTTT. This chain joins TRBV18 and TRBJ1-5, with D maybe TRBD1 (6 bases). Trimming shortened V by 4 bases and J by 1 base, and 11 bases separated the two germline ends. The CDR3 runs 15 residues. Germline V gene lookup returns CDR1 KGHSH and CDR2 LQKENI. The variable domain in full, with the rest retrieved from reference TRBV18 and TRBJ1-5, is NAGVMQNPRHLVRRRGQEARLRCSPMKGHSHVYWYRQLPEEGLKFMVYLQKENIIDESGMPKERFSAEFPKEGPSILRIQQVVRGDSAAYFCASSRTGQSNQPQHFGDGTRLSIL.

Here the CDR3 reads CATQGRQRYNEQFF. CDR3 sequence (DNA): TGTGCCACACAGGGGCGTCAGCGTTACAATGAGCAGTTCTTC. The chain links TRBV27 to TRBJ2-1; TRBD1 matches 7 bases. This CDR3 is built from 14 residues. V was pared by 10 bases and J by 4 bases, with 10 bases of the junction left unmatched. The germline V gene encodes CDR1 MNHEY and CDR2 SMNVEV (reference sequence).

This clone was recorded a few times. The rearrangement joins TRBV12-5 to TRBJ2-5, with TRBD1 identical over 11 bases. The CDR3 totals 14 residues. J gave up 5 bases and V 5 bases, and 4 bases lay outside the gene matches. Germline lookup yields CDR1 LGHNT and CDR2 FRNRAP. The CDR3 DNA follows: TGTGCTAGTGGTCCAGGGACAGGGGGGGAGACCCAGTACTTC. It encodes CASGPGTGGETQYF.

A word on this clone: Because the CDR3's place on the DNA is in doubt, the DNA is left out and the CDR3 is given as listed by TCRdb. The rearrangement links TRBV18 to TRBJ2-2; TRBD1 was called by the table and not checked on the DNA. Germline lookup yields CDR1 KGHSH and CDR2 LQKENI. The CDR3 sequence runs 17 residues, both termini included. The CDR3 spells CASSPSRDRGVPGSCFF.

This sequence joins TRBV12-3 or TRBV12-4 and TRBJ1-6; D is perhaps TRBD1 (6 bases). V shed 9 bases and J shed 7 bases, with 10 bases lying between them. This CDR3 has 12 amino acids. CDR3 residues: CASRGNNSPLHF. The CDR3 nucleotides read TGTGCCAGTAGGGGGAACAATTCACCCCTCCACTTT.

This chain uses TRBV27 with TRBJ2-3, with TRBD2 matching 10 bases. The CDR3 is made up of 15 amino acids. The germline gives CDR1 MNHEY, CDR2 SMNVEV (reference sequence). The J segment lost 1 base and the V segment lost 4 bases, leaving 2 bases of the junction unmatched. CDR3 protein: CASSYGTSGTDTQYF. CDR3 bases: TGTGCCAGCAGTTATGGGACTAGCGGCACAGATACGCAGTATTTT.

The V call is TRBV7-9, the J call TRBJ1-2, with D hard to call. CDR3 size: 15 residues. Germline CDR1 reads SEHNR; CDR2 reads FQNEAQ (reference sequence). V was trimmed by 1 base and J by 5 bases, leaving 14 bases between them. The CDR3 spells CASSLEAGYLYGYTF. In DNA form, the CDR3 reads TGTGCCAGCAGCTTAGAAGCGGGATACCTTTATGGCTACACCTTC. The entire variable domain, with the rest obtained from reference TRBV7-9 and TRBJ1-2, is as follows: DTGVSQNPRHKITKRGQNVTFRCDPISEHNRLYWYRQTLGQGPEFLTYFQNEAQLEKSRLLSDRFSAERPKGSFSTLEIQRTEQGDSAMYLCASSLEAGYLYGYTFGSGTRLTVV.

CDR3 protein: CASSLEVAGGLDTQYF. The CDR3 DNA is TGCGCCAGCAGCTTGGAGGTAGCGGGGGGACTAGATACGCAGTATTTT. The chain carries TRBV5-1 and TRBJ2-3; 10 nucleotides align to TRBD2. V lost 0 bases and J lost 5; bases outside the gene matches: 6. The CDR3 length is 16 residues. In germline, CDR1 is SGHRS, CDR2 YFSETQ.

CDR3: CASSSSGQYYEQYF. The CDR3, as DNA: TGCGCCAGCAGCTCATCGGGACAGTACTACGAGCAGTACTTC. The chain is built from TRBV5-1 and TRBJ2-7; 7 bases map to TRBD1. Germline CDR1 reads SGHRS; CDR2 reads YFSETQ. The CDR3 length is 14 residues. J lost 3 bases, V lost 3 bases, and 6 bases had no gene match. The full variable domain, with the rest looked up from reference TRBV5-1 and TRBJ2-7, is KAGVTQTPRYLIKTRGQQVTLSCSPISGHRSVSWYQQTPGQGLQFLFEYFSETQRNKGNFPGRFSGRQFSNSRSEMNVSTLELGDSALYLCASSSSGQYYEQYFGPGTRLTVT.

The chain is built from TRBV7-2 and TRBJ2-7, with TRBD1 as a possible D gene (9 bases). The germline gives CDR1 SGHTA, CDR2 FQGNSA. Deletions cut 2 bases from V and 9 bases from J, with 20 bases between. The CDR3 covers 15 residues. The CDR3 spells CASSLNPGGGQGQYF. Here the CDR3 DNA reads TGTGCCAGCAGCTTAAATCCCGGGGGGGGACAGGGGCAGTACTTC. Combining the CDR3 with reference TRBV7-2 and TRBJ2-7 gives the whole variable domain GAGVSQSPSNKVTEKGKDVELRCDPISGHTALYWYRQSLGQGLEFLIYFQGNSAPDKSGLPSDRFSAERTGGSVSTLTIQRTQQEDSAVYLCASSLNPGGGQGQYFGPGTRLTVT.

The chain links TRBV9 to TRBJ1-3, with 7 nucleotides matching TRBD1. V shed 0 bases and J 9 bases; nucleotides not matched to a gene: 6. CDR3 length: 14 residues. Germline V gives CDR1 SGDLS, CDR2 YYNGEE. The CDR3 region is CASSVVGTEGTIYF. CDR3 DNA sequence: TGTGCCAGCAGCGTAGTCGGGACAGAAGGCACCATATATTTT.

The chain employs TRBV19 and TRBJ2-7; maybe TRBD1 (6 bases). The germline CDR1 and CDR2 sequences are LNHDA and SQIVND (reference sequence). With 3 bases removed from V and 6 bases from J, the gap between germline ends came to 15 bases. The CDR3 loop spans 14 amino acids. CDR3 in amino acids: CASSMREGGGEQYF. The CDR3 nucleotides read TGTGCCAGTAGTATGAGGGAAGGGGGTGGCGAGCAGTACTTC.

CDR3 protein: CASSQGVGTYEQYF. The CDR3 DNA reads TGTGCCAGCAGCCAGGGCGTTGGGACCTACGAGCAGTACTTC. The chain combines TRBV7-2 with TRBJ2-7; D might be TRBD1 (5 bases). Germline V gives CDR1 SGHTA, CDR2 FQGNSA. This CDR3 comprises 14 residues. The V and J ends lost 5 bases and 2 bases respectively, with 13 bases between them.

DNA of the CDR3: TGTGCCAGCAGCTTGCGGGACCAAGAGACCCAGTACTTC. It codes for CASSLRDQETQYF. The chain is built from TRBV7-9 and TRBJ2-5; D might be TRBD2 (5 bases). The V end was cut by 3 bases, the J end by 0 bases, with 5 bases between. The CDR3 loop spans 13 amino acids. The germline V gene encodes CDR1 SEHNR and CDR2 FQNEAQ (reference sequence).

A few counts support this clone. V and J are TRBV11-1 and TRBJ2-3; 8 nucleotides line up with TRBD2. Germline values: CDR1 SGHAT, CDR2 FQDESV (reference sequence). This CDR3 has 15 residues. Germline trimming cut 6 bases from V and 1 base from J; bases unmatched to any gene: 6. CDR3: CASRFRSGGTDTQYF. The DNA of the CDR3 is TGTGCCAGCAGGTTCCGTAGCGGGGGCACAGATACGCAGTATTTT.

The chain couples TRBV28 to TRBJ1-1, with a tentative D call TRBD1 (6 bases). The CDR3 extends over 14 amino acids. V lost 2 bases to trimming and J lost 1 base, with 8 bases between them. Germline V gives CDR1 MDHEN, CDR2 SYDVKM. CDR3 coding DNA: TGTGCCAGCAGTTTACAGGGGACGAACACTGAAGCTTTCTTT. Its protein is CASSLQGTNTEAFF.

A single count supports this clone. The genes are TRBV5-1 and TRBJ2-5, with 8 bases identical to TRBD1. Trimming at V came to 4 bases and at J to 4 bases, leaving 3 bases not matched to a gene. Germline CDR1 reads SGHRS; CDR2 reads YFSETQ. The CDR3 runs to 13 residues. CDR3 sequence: CASSGRGPETQYF. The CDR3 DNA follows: TGCGCCAGCAGCGGCAGGGGGCCAGAGACCCAGTACTTC.

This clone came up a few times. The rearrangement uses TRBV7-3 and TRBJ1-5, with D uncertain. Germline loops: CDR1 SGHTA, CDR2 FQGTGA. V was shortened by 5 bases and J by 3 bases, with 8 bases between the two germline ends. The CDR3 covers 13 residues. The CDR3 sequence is CASSQDANQPQHF. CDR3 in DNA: TGTGCCAGCAGCCAGGATGCCAATCAGCCCCAGCATTTT.